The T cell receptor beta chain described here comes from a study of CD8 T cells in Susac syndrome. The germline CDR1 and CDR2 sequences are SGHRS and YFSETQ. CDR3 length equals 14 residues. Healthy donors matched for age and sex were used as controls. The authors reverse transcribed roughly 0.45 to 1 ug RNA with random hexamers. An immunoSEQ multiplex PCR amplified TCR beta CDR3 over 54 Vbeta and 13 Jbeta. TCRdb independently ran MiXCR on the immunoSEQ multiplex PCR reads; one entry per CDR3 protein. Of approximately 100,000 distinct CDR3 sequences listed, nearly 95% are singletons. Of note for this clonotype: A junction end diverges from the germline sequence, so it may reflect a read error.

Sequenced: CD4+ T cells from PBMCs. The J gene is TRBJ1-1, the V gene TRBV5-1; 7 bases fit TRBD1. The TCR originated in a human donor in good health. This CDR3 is CASNLGQGDTEAFF. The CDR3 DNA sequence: TGCGCCAGCAACTTGGGGCAGGGGGACACTGAAGCTTTCTTT.